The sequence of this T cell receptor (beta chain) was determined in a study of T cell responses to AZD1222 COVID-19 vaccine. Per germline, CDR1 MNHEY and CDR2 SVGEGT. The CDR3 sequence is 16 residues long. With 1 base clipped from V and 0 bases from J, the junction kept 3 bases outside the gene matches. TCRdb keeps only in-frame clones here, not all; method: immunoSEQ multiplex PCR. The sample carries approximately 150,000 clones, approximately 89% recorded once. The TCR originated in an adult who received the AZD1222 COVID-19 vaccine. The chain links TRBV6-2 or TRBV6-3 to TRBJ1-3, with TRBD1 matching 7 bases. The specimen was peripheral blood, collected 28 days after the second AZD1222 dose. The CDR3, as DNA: TGTGCCAGCAGTTACTTCGGGACAGCCTCTGGAAACACCATATATTTT. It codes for CASSYFGTASGNTIYF.